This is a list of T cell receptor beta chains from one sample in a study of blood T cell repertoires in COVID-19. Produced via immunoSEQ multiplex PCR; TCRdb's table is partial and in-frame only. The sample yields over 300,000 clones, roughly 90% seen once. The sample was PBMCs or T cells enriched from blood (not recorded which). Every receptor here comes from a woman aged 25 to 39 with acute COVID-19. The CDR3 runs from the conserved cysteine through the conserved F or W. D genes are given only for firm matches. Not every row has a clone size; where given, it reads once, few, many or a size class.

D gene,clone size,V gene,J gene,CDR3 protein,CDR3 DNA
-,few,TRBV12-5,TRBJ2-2,CASGPFGTGELFF,TGTGCTAGTGGCCCTTTCGGGACCGGGGAGCTGTTTTTT
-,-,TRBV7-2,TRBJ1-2,CASSLFGTSGYTF,TGTGCCAGCAGCTTATTCGGTACCTCGGGCTACACCTTC
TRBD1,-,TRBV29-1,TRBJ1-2,CSVAPGQGVSGYTF,TGCAGCGTTGCCCCGGGACAGGGTGTGTCGGGCTACACCTTC
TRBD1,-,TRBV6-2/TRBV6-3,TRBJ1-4,CASSRGQATNEKLFF,TGTGCCAGCAGCCGGGGACAGGCAACTAATGAAAAACTGTTTTTT
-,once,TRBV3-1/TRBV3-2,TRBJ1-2,CASSARIGGSYGYTF,TGTGCCAGCAGCGCCCGGATTGGAGGGAGTTATGGCTACACCTTC
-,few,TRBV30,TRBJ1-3,CAWSSIEGLGNTIYF,TGTGCCTGGAGCTCTATTGAGGGCCTGGGAAACACCATATATTTT
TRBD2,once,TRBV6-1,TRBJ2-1,CASSGLAGGPWDEQFF,TGTGCCAGCAGTGGACTAGCGGGGGGCCCTTGGGATGAGCAGTTCTTC
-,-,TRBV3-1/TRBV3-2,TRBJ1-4,CASRNQGKGEKLFF,TGTGCCAGCAGAAATCAGGGTAAAGGTGAAAAACTGTTTTTT
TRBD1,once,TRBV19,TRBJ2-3,CASSRDRGRSTDTQYF,TGTGCCAGTAGCCGAGACAGGGGGCGCAGTACAGATACGCAGTATTTT
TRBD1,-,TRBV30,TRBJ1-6,CAGDSRSSYNSPLHF,TGTGCCGGGGACAGTCGGAGCTCCTATAATTCACCCCTCCACTTT